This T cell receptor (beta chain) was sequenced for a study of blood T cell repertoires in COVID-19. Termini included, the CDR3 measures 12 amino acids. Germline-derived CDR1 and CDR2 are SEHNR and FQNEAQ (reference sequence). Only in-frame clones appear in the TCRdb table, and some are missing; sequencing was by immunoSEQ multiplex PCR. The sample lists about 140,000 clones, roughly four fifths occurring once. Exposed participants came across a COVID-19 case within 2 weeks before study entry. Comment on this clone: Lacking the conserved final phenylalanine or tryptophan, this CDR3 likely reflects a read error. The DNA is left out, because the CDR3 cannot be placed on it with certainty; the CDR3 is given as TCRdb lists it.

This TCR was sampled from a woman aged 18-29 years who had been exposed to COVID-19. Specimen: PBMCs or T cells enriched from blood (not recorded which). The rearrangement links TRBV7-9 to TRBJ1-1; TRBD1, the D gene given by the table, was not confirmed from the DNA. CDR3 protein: CASSLTGGRTGY.